The 10 T cell receptor beta chains given below trace back to one sample, sequenced in a study of CXCR3-negative and CXCR3-positive naive CD8 T cells. Whole-study results and caveats: A higher hydrophobicity marked the TRB CDR3s of CXCR3-positive naive cells versus CXCR3-negative naive cells.

Their antigens are not known. TRB cDNA libraries were made by UMI-labeled 5' RACE. TCRdb reanalyzed the 5' RACE reads and collapses them to one entry per CDR3 protein, without DNA. This sample's table reports around 66,000 distinct CDR3 sequences. The sample comprised naive CXCR3+ CD8+ T cells from blood. The sample's subset: CD45RO-CCR7+CD27+CD95- naive CD8+ T cells expressing CXCR3 (TNR3+). The source of these receptors is a human donor in good health. Some clones in this sample may be carry-over from other donors' samples.

The chain uses TRBV12-3 or TRBV12-4 and TRBJ2-5; TCRdb's D call, TRBD2, is unchecked because there is no DNA. The CDR3 covers 15 residues. This CDR3 reads CASSLTSGGGETQYF.

J is TRBJ2-7 and V is TRBV11-2. The CDR3 contains 14 residues. Germline CDR1 and CDR2: SGHAT and FQNNGV. The chain's CDR3 is CASSLVPDAYEQYF.

The V call is TRBV29-1, the J call TRBJ2-1; TCRdb returns TRBD2, unconfirmable since there is no DNA. This CDR3 comprises 13 residues. Germline V gives CDR1 SQVTM, CDR2 ANQGSEA. CDR3 loop: CSGLSGGVNEQFF.

V usage is TRBV28 and J usage is TRBJ1-1; TCRdb's D call of TRBD1 is untestable without DNA. This CDR3 contains 20 residues. CDR1 and CDR2 (germline): MDHEN, SYDVKM. CDR3 amino acids: CASSLSRQVAKKTMNTEAFF.

The chain recombines TRBV29-1 with TRBJ1-2. Per the germline V gene, CDR1 is SQVTM and CDR2 is ANQGSEA. The CDR3 is made up of 13 amino acids. CDR3 sequence reads: CSSGPLGHNGYTF.

The gene calls are TRBV29-1 and TRBJ1-2. This CDR3 is built from 13 residues. Germline V gives CDR1 SQVTM, CDR2 ANQGSEA. Here the CDR3 reads CSVLGPSNYGYTF. Full variable domain (remainder filled in from reference TRBV29-1 and TRBJ1-2): SAVISQKPSRDICQRGTSLTIQCQVDSQVTMMFWYRQQPGQSLTLIATANQGSEATYESGFVIDKFPISRPNLTFSTLTVSNMSPEDSSIYLCSVLGPSNYGYTFGSGTRLTVV.

V usage is TRBV6-5 and J usage is TRBJ1-5. This CDR3 has 18 residues. Per the germline V gene, CDR1 is MNHEY and CDR2 is SVGAGI. The CDR3 sequence is CASSPLGLRELNNQPQHF.

V is TRBV7-2 and J is TRBJ2-5; as DNA is missing, the TRBD2 call by TCRdb cannot be tested. The V gene's germline CDR1 is SGHTA and CDR2 FQGNSA. The CDR3 is 16 residues long. Here the CDR3 reads CASSVLLAGGLETQYF.

V is TRBV7-9 and J is TRBJ1-6; the TRBD1 assignment by TCRdb is unverifiable without DNA. The CDR3 is 15 residues long. Germline-derived CDR1 and CDR2 are SEHNR and FQNEAQ (reference sequence). CDR3 region: CASSRQASNNSPLHF.

The chain recombines TRBV13 with TRBJ1-1; TCRdb gives TRBD1 as the D gene, but with no DNA this cannot be confirmed. The CDR3 has 13 amino acids. The V gene's germline CDR1 is PRHDT and CDR2 FYEKMQ (reference sequence). The CDR3 protein is CASFERGVPEAFF.